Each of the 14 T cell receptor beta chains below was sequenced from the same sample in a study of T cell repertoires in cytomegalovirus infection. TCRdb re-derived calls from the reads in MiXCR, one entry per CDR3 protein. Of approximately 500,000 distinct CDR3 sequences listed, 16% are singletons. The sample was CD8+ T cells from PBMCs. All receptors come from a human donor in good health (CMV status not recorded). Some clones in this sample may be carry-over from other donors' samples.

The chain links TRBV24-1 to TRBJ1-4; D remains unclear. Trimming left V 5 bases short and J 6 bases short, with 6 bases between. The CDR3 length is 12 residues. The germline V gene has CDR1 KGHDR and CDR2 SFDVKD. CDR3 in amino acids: CATSAGDEKLFF. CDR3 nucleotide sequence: TGTGCCACCAGTGCAGGAGATGAAAAACTGTTTTTT.

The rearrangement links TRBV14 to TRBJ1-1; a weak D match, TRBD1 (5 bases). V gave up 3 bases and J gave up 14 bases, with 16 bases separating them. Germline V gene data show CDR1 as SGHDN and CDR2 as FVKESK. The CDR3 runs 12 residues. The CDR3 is CASSQSGTALFF. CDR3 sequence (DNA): TGTGCCAGCAGCCAGTCAGGGACGGCCCTGTTCTTT.

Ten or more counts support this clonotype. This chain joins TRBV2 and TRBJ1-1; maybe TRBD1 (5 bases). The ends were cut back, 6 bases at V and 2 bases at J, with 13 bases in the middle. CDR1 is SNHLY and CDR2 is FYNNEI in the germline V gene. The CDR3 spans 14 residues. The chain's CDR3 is CASSTRDSNTEAFF. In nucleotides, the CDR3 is TGTGCCAGCAGCACACGGGACTCCAACACTGAAGCTTTCTTT.

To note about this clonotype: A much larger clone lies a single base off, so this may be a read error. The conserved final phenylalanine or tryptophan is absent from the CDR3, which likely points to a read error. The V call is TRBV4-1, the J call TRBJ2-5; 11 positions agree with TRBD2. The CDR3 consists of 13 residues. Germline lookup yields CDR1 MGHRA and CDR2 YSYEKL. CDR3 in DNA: TGTGCCAGCAGGACTAGCGGGCAAGAGACCCAGTACTTA. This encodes CASRTSGQETQYL.

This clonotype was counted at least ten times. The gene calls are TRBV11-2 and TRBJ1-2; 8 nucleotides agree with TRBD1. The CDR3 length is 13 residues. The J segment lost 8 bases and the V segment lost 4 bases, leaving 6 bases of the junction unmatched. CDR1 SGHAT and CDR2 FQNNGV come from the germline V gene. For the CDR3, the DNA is TGTGCCAGCAGCTCTCAGGGGGCTGGGGGCTACACCTTC. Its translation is CASSSQGAGGYTF.

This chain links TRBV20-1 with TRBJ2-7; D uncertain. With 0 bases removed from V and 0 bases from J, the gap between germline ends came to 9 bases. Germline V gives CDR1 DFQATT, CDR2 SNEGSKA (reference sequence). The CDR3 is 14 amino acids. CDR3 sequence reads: CSARDQVHSYEQYF. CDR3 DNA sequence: TGCAGTGCTAGAGATCAGGTCCACTCCTACGAGCAGTACTTC.

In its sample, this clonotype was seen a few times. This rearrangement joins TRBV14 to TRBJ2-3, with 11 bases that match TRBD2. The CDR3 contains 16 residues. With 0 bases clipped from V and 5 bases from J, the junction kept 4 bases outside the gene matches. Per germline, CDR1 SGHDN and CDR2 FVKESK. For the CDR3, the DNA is TGTGCCAGCAGCCAAGATAGACTAGCGGGAATAGATACGCAGTATTTT. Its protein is CASSQDRLAGIDTQYF.

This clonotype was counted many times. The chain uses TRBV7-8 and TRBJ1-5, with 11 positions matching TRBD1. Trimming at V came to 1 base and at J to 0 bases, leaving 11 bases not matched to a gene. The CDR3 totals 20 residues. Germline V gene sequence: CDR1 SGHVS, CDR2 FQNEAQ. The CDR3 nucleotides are TGTGCCAGCAGCTTAGTACCCGGGACAGGGGGTTCTTTTAGCAATCAGCCCCAGCATTTT. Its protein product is CASSLVPGTGGSFSNQPQHF.

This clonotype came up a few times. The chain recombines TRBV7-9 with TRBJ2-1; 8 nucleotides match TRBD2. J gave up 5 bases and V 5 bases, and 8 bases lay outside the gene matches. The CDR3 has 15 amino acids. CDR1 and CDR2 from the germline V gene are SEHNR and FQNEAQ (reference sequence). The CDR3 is CASSRPGGGNNEQFF. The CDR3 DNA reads TGTGCCAGCAGCAGACCGGGGGGGGGGAACAATGAGCAGTTCTTC. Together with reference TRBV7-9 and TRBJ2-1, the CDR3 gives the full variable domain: DTGVSQNPRHKITKRGQNVTFRCDPISEHNRLYWYRQTLGQGPEFLTYFQNEAQLEKSRLLSDRFSAERPKGSFSTLEIQRTEQGDSAMYLCASSRPGGGNNEQFFGPGTRLTVL.

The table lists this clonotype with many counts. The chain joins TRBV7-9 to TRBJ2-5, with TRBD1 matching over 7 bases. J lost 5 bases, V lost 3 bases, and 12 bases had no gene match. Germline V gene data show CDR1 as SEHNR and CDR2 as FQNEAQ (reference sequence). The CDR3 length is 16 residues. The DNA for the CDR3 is TGTGCCAGCAGCTTTCCTCTACAGGGGTATGAGGAGACCCAGTACTTC. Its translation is CASSFPLQGYEETQYF.

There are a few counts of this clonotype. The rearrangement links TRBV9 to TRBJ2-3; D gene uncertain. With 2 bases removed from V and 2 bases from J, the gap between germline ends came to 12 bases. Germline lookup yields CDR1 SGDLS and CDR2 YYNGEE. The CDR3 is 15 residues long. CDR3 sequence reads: CASSVSTRPTDTQYF. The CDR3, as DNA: TGTGCCAGCAGCGTGTCTACACGGCCCACAGATACGCAGTATTTT.

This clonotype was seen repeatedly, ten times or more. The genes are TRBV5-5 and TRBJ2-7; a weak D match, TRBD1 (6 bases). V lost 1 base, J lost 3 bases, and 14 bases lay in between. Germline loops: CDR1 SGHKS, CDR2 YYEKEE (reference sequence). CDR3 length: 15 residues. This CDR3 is CASSLTTWDNYEQYF. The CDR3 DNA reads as TGTGCCAGCAGCTTGACTACATGGGACAACTACGAGCAGTACTTC.

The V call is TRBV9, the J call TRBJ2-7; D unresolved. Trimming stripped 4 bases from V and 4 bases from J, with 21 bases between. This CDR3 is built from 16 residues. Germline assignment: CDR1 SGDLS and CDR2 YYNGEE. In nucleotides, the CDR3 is TGTGCCAGCAGCATCCACACCAACAGTGCCGTTTACGAGCAGTACTTC. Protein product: CASSIHTNSAVYEQYF.

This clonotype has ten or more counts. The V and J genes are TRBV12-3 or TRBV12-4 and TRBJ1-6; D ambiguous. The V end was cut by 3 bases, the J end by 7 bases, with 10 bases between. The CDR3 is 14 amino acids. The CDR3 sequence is CASSFGELNSPLHF. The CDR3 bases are TGTGCCAGCAGTTTTGGGGAGTTGAATTCACCCCTCCACTTT.